This T cell receptor beta chain was retrieved from a study of blood T cell repertoires in COVID-19. About the study: From the United States, Italy and Spain came samples of acute and convalescent COVID-19. PBMCs, B-cell-depleted T cells, or T cells provided the cDNA or gDNA that made up the material.

Followed over time, Seattle patients had been enrolled while infection was active. This clone was detected a few times. Sequencing used immunoSEQ multiplex PCR; TCRdb keeps in-frame clones, though not all of them. The sample lists approximately 53,000 clones, roughly 87% occurring once. With 1 base removed from V and 6 bases from J, the gap between germline ends came to 9 bases. Per the germline V gene, CDR1 is LNHDA and CDR2 is SQIVND (reference sequence). The CDR3 runs 14 residues. This TCR was sampled from a woman older than 75 with COVID-19, enrolled during active disease. Input material: peripheral blood. The chain links TRBV19 to TRBJ2-2, with D tentatively TRBD2 (6 bases). CDR3 DNA sequence: TGTGCCAGTAGTATAGGGGGGGTGCCCGGGGAGCTGTTTTTT. The encoded protein is CASSIGGVPGELFF.